This is a list of T cell receptor beta chains from one sample in a study of T cell changes during pregnancy in multiple sclerosis. The repertoire was sequenced with immunoSEQ multiplex PCR; TCRdb's copy has only in-frame clones and lacks some. The sample contains 35,000 to 45,000 clones, more than 85% of which appear only once. The sample was CD4+ T cells from peripheral blood mononuclear cells, taken after pregnancy. Source of these receptors: a female donor in good health, enrolled as a control in a pregnancy study. CDR3s include the opening cysteine and the closing phenylalanine or tryptophan. The D gene is left open where the match is weak. Size values are once, few and many counts, or a class for expanded clones, and some rows have none.

few	TRBD2	TRBJ2-7	TRBV4-1	TGCGCCAGCAGCGACGGACTAGCGGGAACCTACGAGCAGTACTTC	CASSDGLAGTYEQYF
.	.	TRBJ2-3	TRBV28	TGTGCCAGCTCCTCCAGGGCAAATACGCAGTATTTT	CASSSRANTQYF
.	TRBD2	TRBJ2-7	TRBV7-2	TGTGCCAGCAGCTTAGAGCGGGGACGCTCCTACGAGCAGTACTTC	CASSLERGRSYEQYF
few	.	TRBJ1-6	TRBV28	TGTGCCAGCAGTTTAGGGCAGGGGTATTCACCCCTCCACTTT	CASSLGQGYSPLHF
.	.	TRBJ1-1	TRBV27	TGTGCCAGCAGTCCTACTGACTGGACTGAAGCTTTCTTT	CASSPTDWTEAFF
few	TRBD1	TRBJ2-7	TRBV18	TGTGCCAGCTCACCAGGACAGGGGGCATCCTACGAGCAGTACTTC	CASSPGQGASYEQYF
.	TRBD1	TRBJ1-1	TRBV7-2	TGTGCCAGCAGCTTAGTACAGGGGGCAACTGAAGCTTTCTTT	CASSLVQGATEAFF
medium-sized	TRBD2	TRBJ2-1	TRBV6-4	TGTGCCAGCAGTGACTCTAGCGGGGGGGCCAATGAGCAGTTCTTC	CASSDSSGGANEQFF
.	TRBD1	TRBJ1-3	TRBV28	TGTGCCAGCAGTAGGGGACAGGGGACACGAAACACCATATATTTT	CASSRGQGTRNTIYF
.	.	TRBJ1-1	TRBV28	TGTGCCAGCAGTTTCGGTTCTGAAGCTTTCTTT	CASSFGSEAFF
.	.	TRBJ2-7	TRBV6-1	TGTGCCAGCAGTAAGCCGCTCGTAACCGTCCACGAGCAGTACTTC	CASSKPLVTVHEQYF